This T cell receptor (beta chain) was identified during a study of blood T cell repertoires in COVID-19. Turning to the study itself: The United States, Italy and Spain were the sources of the acute and convalescent COVID-19 samples.

Original methodology: Amplification from reference gene primers served as the basis for estimated nucleated cell counts. Sequencing was performed with immunoSEQ multiplex PCR; in TCRdb, only in-frame clones are kept and a portion is missing. The DNA was the basis for D and trimming; V, J and clone size are from that table. Here the sample spans roughly 220,000 clones, around 85% being singletons. CDR1 and CDR2 from the germline V gene are SGDLS and YYNGEE. The CDR3 runs 16 residues. V dropped 3 bases and J dropped 1; count of bases not matched to a gene: 3. Study members were between roughly 18 and 100 years old and lived in some 26 US regions. The study assigned cohorts using participant-reported clinical history.

The receptor's source is a woman aged 40 to 49 with acute COVID-19. Sequenced sample: PBMCs or T cells enriched from blood (not recorded which). The V gene is TRBV9, the J gene TRBJ2-1, with TRBD2 matching over 11 bases. CDR3 region: CASSGLAGYSYNEQFF. CDR3 DNA: TGTGCCAGCAGCGGACTAGCGGGGTATTCCTACAATGAGCAGTTCTTC.